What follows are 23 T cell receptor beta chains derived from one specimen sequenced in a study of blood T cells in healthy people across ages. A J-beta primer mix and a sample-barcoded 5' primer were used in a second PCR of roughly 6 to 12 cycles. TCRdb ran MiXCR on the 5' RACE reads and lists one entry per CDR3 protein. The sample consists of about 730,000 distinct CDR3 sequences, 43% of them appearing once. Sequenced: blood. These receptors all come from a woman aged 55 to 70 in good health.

CDR3 sequence (DNA): TGTGCCAGCAGTTTCCACAGGGGGGGGACTGAAGCTTTCTTT. Translating gives CASSFHRGGTEAFF. The rearrangement links TRBV27 to TRBJ1-1; 8 positions match TRBD1. The germline CDR1 and CDR2 sequences are MNHEY and SMNVEV (reference sequence). CDR3 length: 14 amino acids. The V segment lost 3 bases and the J segment 5 bases; nucleotides outside the gene matches: 5.

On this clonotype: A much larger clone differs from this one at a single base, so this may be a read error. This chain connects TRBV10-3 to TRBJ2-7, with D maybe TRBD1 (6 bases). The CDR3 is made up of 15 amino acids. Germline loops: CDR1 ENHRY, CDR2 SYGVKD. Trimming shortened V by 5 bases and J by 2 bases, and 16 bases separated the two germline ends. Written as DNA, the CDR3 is TGTGCCATCAGTTCTACCGGGGCAGGGGCCTACGAGCAGTACTTC. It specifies CAISSTGAGAYEQYF.

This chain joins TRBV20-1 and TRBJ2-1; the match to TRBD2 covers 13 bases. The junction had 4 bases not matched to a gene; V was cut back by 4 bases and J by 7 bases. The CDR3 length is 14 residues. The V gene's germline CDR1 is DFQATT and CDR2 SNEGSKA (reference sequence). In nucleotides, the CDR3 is TGCAGTGCTAAACTAGCGGGAGGGGTAAATGAGCAGTTCTTC. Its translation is CSAKLAGGVNEQFF.

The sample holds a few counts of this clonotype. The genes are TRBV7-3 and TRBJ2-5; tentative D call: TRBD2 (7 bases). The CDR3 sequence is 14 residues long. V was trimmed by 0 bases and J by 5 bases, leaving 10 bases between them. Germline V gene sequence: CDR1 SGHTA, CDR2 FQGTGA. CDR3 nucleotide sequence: TGTGCCAGCAGCTTAACACAGGGAGGGGAGACCCAGTACTTC. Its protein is CASSLTQGGETQYF.

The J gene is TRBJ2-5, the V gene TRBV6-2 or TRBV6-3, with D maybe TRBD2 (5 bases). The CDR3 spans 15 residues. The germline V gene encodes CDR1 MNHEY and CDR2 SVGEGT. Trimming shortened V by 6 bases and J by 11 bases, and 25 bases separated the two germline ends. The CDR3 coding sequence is TGTGCCAGCAGCTTACTCTCTCACAAAGACTATGAGCAGTACTTC. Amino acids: CASSLLSHKDYEQYF.

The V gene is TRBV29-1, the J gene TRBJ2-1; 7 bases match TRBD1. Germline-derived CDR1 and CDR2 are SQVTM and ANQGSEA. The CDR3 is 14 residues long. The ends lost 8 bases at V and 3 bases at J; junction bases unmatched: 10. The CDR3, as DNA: TGCAGCATCCACCCCGGGACAGACTACAATGAGCAGTTCTTC. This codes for CSIHPGTDYNEQFF.

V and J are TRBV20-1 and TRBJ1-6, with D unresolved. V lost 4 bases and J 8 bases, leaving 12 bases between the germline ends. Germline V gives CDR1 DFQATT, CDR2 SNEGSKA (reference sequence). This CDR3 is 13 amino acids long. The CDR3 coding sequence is TGCAGTGCTAATTTGGTAGAGGATTCACCCCTCCACTTT. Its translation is CSANLVEDSPLHF.

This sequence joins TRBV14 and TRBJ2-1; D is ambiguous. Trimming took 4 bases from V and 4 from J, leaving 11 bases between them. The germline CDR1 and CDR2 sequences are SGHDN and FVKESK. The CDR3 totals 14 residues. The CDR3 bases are TGTGCCAGCAGCCCCGGACCCTATTACAATGAGCAGTTCTTC. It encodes CASSPGPYYNEQFF.

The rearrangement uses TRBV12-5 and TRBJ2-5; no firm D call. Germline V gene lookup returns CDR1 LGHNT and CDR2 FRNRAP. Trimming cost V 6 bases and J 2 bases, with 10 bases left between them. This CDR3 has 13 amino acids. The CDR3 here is CASGIGLQETQYF. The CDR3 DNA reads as TGTGCTAGTGGCATCGGGTTGCAAGAGACCCAGTACTTC.

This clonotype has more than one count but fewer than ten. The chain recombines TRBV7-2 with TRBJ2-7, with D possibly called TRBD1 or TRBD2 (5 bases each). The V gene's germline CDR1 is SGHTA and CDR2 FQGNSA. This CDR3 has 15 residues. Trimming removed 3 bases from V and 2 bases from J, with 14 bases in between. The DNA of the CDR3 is TGTGCCAGCAGCTTGACCTACGGGGCAACCTACGAGCAGTACTTC. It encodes CASSLTYGATYEQYF.

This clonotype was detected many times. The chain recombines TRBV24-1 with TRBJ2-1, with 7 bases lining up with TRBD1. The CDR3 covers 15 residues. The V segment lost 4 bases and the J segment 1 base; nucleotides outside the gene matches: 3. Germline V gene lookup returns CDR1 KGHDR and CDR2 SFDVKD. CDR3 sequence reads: CATSEWDRSYNEQFF. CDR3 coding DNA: TGTGCCACCAGTGAATGGGACAGATCCTACAATGAGCAGTTCTTC.

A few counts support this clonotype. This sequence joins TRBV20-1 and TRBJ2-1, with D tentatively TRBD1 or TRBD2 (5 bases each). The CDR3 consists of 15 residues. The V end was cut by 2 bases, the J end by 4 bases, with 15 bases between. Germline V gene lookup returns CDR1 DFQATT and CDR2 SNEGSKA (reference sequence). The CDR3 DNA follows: TGCAGTGCTAGACTGAGGGTTGAGGGGTACAATGAGCAGTTCTTC. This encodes CSARLRVEGYNEQFF.

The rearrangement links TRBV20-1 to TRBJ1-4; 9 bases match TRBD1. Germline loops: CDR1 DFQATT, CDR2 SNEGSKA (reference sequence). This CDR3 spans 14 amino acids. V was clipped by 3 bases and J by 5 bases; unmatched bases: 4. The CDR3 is CSARKGQGNEKLFF. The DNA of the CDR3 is TGCAGTGCTAGGAAAGGACAGGGGAATGAAAAACTGTTTTTT.

The CDR3 nucleotides read TGTGCCAGCAGCTTGGGTCACGGACAGACTAATGAGCAGTACTTC. As protein: CASSLGHGQTNEQYF. V is TRBV5-4 and J is TRBJ2-7, with D possibly being TRBD1 (6 bases). The CDR3 loop spans 15 amino acids. Germline V gene data show CDR1 as SGHNT and CDR2 as YYREEE (reference sequence). V was clipped by 0 bases and J by 7 bases, with 17 bases between them.

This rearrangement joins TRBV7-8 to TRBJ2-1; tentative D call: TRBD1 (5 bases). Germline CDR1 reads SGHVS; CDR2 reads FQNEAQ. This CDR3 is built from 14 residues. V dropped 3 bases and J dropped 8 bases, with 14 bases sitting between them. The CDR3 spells CASSFQGPRDEQFF. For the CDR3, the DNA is TGTGCCAGCAGCTTCCAGGGTCCGAGAGATGAGCAGTTCTTC.

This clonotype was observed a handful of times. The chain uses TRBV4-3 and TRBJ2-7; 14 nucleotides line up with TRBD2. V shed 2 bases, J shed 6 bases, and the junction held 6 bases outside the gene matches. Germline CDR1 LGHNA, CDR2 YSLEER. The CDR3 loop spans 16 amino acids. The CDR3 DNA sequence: TGCGCCAGCAGCCAAAGGAGGGGACTAGCGGGAGCCGAGCAGTACTTC. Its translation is CASSQRRGLAGAEQYF.

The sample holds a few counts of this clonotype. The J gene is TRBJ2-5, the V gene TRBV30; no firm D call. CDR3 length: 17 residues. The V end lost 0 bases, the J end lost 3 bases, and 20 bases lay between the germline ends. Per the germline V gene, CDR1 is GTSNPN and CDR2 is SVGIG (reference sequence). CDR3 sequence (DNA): TGTGCCTGGAGTGTTTATCTGGGCCAGGATGGGAAAGAGACCCAGTACTTC. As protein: CAWSVYLGQDGKETQYF.

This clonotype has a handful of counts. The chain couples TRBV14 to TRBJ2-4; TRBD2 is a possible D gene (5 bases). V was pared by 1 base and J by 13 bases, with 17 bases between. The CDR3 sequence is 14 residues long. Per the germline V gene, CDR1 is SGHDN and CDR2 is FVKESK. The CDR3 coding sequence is TGTGCCAGCAGCCAAGCCCTCAGCCCCGGGGAGCAGTACTTC. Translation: CASSQALSPGEQYF.

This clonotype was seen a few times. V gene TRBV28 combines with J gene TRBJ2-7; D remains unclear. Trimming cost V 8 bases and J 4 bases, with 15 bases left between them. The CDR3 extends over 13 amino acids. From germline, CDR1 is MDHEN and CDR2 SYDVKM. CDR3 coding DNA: TGTGCCAGCCATAGAACGGGTAGTTACGAGCAGTACTTC. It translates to CASHRTGSYEQYF.

The CDR3 sequence: CAPPRDRGMDGYTF. The CDR3 nucleotides read TGTGCCCCCCCGAGAGACAGGGGGATGGATGGCTACACCTTC. The chain combines TRBV10-3 with TRBJ1-2; 9 bases align to TRBD1. Germline-derived CDR1 and CDR2 are ENHRY and SYGVKD. There are 14 residues in the CDR3. V gave up 11 bases and J gave up 6 bases; unmatched junction bases: 13.

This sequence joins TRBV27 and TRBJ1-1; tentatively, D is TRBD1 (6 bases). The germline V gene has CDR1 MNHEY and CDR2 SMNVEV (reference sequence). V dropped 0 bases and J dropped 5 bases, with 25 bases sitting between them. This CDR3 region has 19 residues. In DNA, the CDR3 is TGTGCCAGCAGTTTATCCGAGGGGTGGGGGGCGCGCCCTTTGACTGAAGCTTTCTTT. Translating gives CASSLSEGWGARPLTEAFF.

CDR3 coding DNA: TGCAGCGTTTGGCAGGGGGGGACCCAGTACTTC. This codes for CSVWQGGTQYF. This sequence joins TRBV29-1 and TRBJ2-5; D may be TRBD1 (7 bases). The CDR3 loop spans 11 amino acids. From germline, CDR1 is SQVTM and CDR2 ANQGSEA. Trimming took off 5 bases at V and 7 bases at J, with 11 bases between the two ends.

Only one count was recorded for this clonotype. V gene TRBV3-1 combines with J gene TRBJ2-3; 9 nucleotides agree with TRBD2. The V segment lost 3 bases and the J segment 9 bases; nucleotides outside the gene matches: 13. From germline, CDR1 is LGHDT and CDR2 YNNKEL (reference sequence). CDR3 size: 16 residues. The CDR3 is CASSQDLASGGFTQYF. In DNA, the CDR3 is TGTGCCAGCAGCCAGGATCTAGCCAGCGGGGGGTTCACGCAGTATTTT.